This TCR beta chain was observed in a study of response to subunit inactivated influenza vaccine. Broader study findings: There was a suggestion from the authors that each seasonal influenza vaccination recruits few new T cells.

TCRdb re-called the RT-PCR reads with MiXCR, one entry per CDR3 protein. The data contain under 550,000 distinct CDR3 sequences, less than 10% of them singletons. The germline gives CDR1 LGHNA, CDR2 YSLEER. Trimming removed 1 base at V and 3 bases at J, with 9 bases between. The CDR3 contains 14 residues. This clonotype was found many times. As yet, its antigen is unknown. The chain uses TRBV4-3 and TRBJ1-1; D call uncertain. This sample comprised PBMCs from blood, obtained about 24 months after vaccination. This sequence originates from a man aged 45-69 years who received an inactivated influenza vaccine. CDR3 nucleotide sequence: TGCGCCAGCAGCCAAGGGTATAGGGACACTGAAGCTTTCTTT. Translation gives CASSQGYRDTEAFF.